This T cell receptor beta chain was sequenced during a study of blood T cell repertoires in COVID-19. Study background: Nucleic acid was either cDNA or gDNA, and it came from T cells, B-cell-depleted T cells, or PBMCs.

Self-reported history from a screening survey and questionnaire set each donor's cohort. Someone with COVID-19 had been met by exposed participants within 2 weeks before study entry. Original handling: Nucleated cell number was recorded as an estimate derived from reference gene primer amplification. Here immunoSEQ multiplex PCR was the method, and the copy in TCRdb shows in-frame clones only, minus some. V, J and clone size are taken as reported in that table, and D and trimming were inferred from the DNA itself. The sample holds 300,000 or so clones, under 90% seen once. The sequence was collected from a woman in her forties or fifties who had been exposed to COVID-19. Sequences were obtained from PBMCs or T cells enriched from blood (not recorded which).

The CDR3 here is CASSTRLAAITDTQYF. The CDR3 DNA is TGTGCCAGCAGTACCCGACTAGCGGCTATCACAGATACGCAGTATTTT. The rearrangement links TRBV27 to TRBJ2-3, with 9 bases identical to TRBD2. Germline V CDR1 and CDR2: MNHEY, SMNVEV (reference sequence). With V trimmed by 5 bases and J by 2 bases, 8 bases remained unmatched. This CDR3 is 16 amino acids long.